Listed here are 5 T cell receptor beta chains from one sample, sequenced in a study of shared clonotypes between healthy human individuals. Naivety among CD8 cells was defined by CD45RO negativity and positive CCR7 selection, thereby excluding terminally differentiated effector memory CD45RA+ cells. The data were produced by immunoSEQ multiplex PCR, yet TCRdb's version contains in-frame clones alone and is incomplete. The profile shows about 2.1 million clones, 85% to 95% of them singletons. The sample comprised naive CD8+ T cells from PBMCs. These receptors were collected from a young man in good health. Some clones in this sample may be carry-over from other donors' samples.

This chain links TRBV4-2 with TRBJ2-3; perhaps D is TRBD1 or TRBD2 (5 bases each). The CDR3 consists of 16 residues. Germline loops: CDR1 LGHNA, CDR2 YNFKEQ. V was shortened by 1 base and J by 2 bases, with 13 bases between the two germline ends. The CDR3 loop is CASSQGFGANTDTQYF. The CDR3 coding sequence is TGTGCCAGCAGCCAAGGTTTCGGGGCGAACACAGATACGCAGTATTTT.

The V call is TRBV28, the J call TRBJ1-2; 7 positions agree with TRBD1. CDR1 and CDR2 from the germline V gene are MDHEN and SYDVKM. This CDR3 has 14 amino acids. Trimming removed 6 bases from V and 4 bases from J; junction bases left unmatched: 8. CDR3: CASSKTGWAYGYTF. The CDR3 DNA reads TGTGCCAGCAGCAAGACAGGGTGGGCCTATGGCTACACCTTC.

V usage is TRBV19 and J usage is TRBJ2-2; 11 bases are shared with TRBD1. After removal of 6 bases from V and 6 bases from J, the junction contained 3 bases not matched to a gene. CDR1 and CDR2 from the germline V gene are LNHDA and SQIVND (reference sequence). This CDR3 is 14 amino acids long. This CDR3 is CASRGTGGAGELFF. CDR3 DNA sequence: TGTGCCAGTAGGGGGACAGGGGGAGCCGGGGAGCTGTTTTTT.

The V gene is TRBV6-5, the J gene TRBJ2-7; 8 nucleotides line up with TRBD1. The length of the CDR3 is 16 residues. The trim removed 2 bases at V and 2 bases at J, leaving 8 bases unmatched. Germline V lookup: CDR1 MNHEY, CDR2 SVGAGI. As DNA, the CDR3 is TGTGCCAGCAGTTACGGGGTGGGACAGGTAGCCTACGAGCAGTACTTC. This gives the protein CASSYGVGQVAYEQYF.

The chain employs TRBV5-6 and TRBJ2-5; 7 bases align to TRBD1. The CDR3 contains 15 residues. The germline V gene has CDR1 SGHDT and CDR2 YYEEEE. With 4 bases clipped from V and 7 bases from J, the junction kept 13 bases outside the gene matches. The CDR3 DNA reads TGTGCCAGCAGCCAGGGGCAGGGGGTATGGGGGACCCAGTACTTC. The encoded protein is CASSQGQGVWGTQYF.